This T cell receptor beta chain was identified during a study of T cell responses to AZD1222 COVID-19 vaccine. Clones were sequenced by immunoSEQ multiplex PCR, and TCRdb holds only the in-frame ones, with some missing. Among around 130,000 clones, about nine tenths were seen once, and the ten largest hold 18%. V shed 6 bases and J 6 bases; nucleotides not matched to a gene: 5. Germline V gives CDR1 LNHDA, CDR2 SQIVND (reference sequence). This CDR3 is built from 13 residues. The rearrangement uses TRBV19 and TRBJ2-1; 7 nucleotides line up with TRBD1. Specimen: peripheral blood, collected on day 0 of MenACWY control vaccination. The clonotype was recovered from an adult in good health. The CDR3 sequence is CASRQKGANEQFF. DNA of the CDR3: TGTGCCAGTAGACAGAAGGGGGCCAATGAGCAGTTCTTC.